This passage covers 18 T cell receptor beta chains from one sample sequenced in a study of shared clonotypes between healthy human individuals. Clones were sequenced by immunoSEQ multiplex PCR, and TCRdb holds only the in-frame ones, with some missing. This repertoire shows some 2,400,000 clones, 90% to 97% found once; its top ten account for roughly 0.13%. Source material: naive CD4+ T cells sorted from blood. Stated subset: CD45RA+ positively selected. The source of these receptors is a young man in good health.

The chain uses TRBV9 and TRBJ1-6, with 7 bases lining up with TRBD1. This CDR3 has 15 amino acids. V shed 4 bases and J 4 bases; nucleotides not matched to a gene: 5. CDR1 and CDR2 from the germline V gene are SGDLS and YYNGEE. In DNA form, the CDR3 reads TGTGCCAGCAGCCCGACGACAGGGTATAATTCACCCCTCCACTTT. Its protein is CASSPTTGYNSPLHF.

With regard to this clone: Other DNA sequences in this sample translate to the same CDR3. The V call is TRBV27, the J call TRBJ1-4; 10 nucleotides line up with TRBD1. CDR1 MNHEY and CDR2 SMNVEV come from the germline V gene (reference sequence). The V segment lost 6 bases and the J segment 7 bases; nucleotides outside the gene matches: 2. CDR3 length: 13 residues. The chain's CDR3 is CASRGQGSEKLFF. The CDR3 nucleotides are TGTGCCAGCAGGGGACAGGGGAGTGAAAAACTGTTTTTT.

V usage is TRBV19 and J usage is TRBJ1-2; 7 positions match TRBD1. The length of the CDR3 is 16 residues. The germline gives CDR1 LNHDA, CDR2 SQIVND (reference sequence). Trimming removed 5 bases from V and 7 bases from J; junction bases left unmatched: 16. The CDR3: CASSALPSRGGGGYTF. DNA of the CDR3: TGTGCCAGTAGTGCCCTCCCGAGCAGGGGGGGCGGTGGCTACACCTTC.

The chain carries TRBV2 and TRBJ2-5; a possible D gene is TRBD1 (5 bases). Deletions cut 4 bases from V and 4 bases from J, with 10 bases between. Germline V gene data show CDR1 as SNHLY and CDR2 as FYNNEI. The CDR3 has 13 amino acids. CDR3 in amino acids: CASSVLRGETQYF. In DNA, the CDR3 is TGTGCCAGCAGTGTCTTAAGGGGAGAGACCCAGTACTTC.

In nucleotides, the CDR3 is TGTGCCAGCAGGGGCCCGGGACAGACCCACCAAGAGACCCAGTACTTC. Translation gives CASRGPGQTHQETQYF. The V gene is TRBV7-2, the J gene TRBJ2-5, with 7 bases lining up with TRBD1. In germline, CDR1 is SGHTA, CDR2 FQGNSA. V shed 6 bases and J 0 bases; nucleotides not matched to a gene: 10. CDR3 size: 16 residues. Looking up the rest from reference TRBV7-2 and TRBJ2-5 gives the full variable domain: GAGVSQSPSNKVTEKGKDVELRCDPISGHTALYWYRQSLGQGLEFLIYFQGNSAPDKSGLPSDRFSAERTGGSVSTLTIQRTQQEDSAVYLCASRGPGQTHQETQYFGPGTRLLVL.

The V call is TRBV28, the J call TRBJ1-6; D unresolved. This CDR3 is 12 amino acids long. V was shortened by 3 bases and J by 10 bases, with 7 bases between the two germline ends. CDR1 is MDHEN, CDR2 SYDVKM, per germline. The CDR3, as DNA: TGTGCCAGCAGTTTTCGGGAGTCACCCCTCCACTTT. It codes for CASSFRESPLHF.

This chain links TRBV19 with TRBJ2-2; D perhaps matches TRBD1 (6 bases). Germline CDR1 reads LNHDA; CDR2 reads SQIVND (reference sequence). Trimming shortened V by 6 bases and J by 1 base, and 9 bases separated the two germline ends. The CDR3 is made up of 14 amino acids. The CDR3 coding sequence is TGTGCCAGTAGATGGGGACAGAACACCGGGGAGCTGTTTTTT. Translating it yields CASRWGQNTGELFF.

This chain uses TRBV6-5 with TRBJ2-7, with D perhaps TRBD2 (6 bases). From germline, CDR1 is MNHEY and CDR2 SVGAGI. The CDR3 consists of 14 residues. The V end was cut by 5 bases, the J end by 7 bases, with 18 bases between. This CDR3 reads CASSGRDGLLEQYF. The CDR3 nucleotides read TGTGCCAGCAGTGGGCGGGACGGTCTGTTGGAGCAGTACTTC.

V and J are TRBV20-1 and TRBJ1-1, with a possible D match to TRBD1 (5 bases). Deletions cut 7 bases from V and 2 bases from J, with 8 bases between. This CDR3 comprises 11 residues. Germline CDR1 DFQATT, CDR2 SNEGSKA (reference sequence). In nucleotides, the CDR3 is TGCAGTGGGGGGGACAACACTGAAGCTTTCTTT. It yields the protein CSGGDNTEAFF.

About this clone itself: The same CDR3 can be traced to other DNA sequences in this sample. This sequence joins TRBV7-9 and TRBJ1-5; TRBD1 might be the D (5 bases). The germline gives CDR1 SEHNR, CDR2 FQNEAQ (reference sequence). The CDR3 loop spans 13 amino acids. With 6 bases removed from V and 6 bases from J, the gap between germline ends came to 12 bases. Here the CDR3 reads CASSPTGGQPQHF. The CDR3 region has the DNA TGTGCCAGCAGTCCCACCGGGGGTCAGCCCCAGCATTTT.

The CDR3 loop reads CAWSAGGGNQPQHF. In DNA, the CDR3 is TGTGCCTGGAGTGCGGGGGGCGGCAATCAGCCCCAGCATTTT. The gene calls are TRBV30 and TRBJ1-5, with D perhaps matching TRBD1 (6 bases). Trimming cost V 1 base and J 2 bases, with 9 bases left between them. Germline V gene sequence: CDR1 GTSNPN, CDR2 SVGIG (reference sequence). The CDR3 has 14 amino acids.

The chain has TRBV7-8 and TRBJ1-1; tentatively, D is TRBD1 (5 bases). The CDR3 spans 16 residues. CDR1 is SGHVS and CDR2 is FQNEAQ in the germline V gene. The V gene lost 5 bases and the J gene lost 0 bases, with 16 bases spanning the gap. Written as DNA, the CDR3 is TGTGCCAGCAGCCATCGGAGGGGATCCATGAACACTGAAGCTTTCTTT. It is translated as CASSHRRGSMNTEAFF.

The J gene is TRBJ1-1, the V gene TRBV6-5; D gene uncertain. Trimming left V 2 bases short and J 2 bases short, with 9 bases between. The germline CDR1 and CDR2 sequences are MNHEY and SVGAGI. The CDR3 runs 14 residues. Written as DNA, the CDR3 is TGTGCCAGCAGTTACGTGTCCGATAACACTGAAGCTTTCTTT. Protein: CASSYVSDNTEAFF.

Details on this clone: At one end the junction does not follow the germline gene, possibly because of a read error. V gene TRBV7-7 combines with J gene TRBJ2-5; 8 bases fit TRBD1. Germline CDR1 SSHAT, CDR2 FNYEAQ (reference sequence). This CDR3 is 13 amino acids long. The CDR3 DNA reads TGTGCTAGCAGCTTTGGACAGGGAGAGACCCAGTACTTC. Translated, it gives CASSFGQGETQYF. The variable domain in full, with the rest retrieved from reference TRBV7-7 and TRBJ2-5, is GAGVSQSPRYKVTKRGQDVTLRCDPISSHATLYWYQQALGQGPEFLTYFNYEAQPDKSGLPSDRFSAERPEGSISTLTIQRTEQRDSAMYRCASSFGQGETQYFGPGTRLLVL.

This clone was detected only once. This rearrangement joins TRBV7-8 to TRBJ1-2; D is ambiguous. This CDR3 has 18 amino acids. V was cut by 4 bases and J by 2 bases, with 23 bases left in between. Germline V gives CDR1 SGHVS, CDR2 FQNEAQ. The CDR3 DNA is TGTGCCAGCAGCTCTTGGGGAATGGCGGAGGACCGCAACTATGGCTACACCTTC. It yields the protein CASSSWGMAEDRNYGYTF.

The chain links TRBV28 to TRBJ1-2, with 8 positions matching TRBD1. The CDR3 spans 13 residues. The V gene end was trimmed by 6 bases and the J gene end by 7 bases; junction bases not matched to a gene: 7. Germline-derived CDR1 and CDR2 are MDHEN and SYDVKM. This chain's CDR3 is CASRTQGGAGYTF. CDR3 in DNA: TGTGCCAGCAGGACACAGGGGGGCGCTGGCTACACCTTC.

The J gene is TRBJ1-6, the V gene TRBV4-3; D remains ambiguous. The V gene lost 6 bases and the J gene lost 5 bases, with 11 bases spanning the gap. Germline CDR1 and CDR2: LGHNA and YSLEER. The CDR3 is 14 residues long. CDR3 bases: TGCGCCAGCAGAGGCGGCGGGGATAATTCACCCCTCCACTTT. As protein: CASRGGGDNSPLHF.

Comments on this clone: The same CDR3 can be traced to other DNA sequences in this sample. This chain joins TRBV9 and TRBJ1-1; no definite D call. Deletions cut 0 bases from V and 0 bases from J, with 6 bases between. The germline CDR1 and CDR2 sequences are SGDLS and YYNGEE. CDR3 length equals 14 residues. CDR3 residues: CASSVAQMNTEAFF. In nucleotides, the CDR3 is TGTGCCAGCAGCGTAGCCCAAATGAACACTGAAGCTTTCTTT.